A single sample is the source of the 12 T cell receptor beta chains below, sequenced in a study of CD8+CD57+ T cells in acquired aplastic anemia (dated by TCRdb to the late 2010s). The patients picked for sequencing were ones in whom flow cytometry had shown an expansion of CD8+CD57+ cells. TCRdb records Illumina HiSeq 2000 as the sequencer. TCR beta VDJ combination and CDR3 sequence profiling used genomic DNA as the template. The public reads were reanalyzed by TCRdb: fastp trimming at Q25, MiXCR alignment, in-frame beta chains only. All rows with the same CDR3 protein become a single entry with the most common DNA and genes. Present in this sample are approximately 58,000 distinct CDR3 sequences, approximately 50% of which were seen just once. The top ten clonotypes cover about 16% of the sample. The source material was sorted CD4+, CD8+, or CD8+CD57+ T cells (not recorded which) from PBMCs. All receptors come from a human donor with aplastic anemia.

The CDR3 nucleotides read TGTGCCATCAGTGACCTCTTCCCCCGCACAGATACGCAGTATTTT. Its translation: CAISDLFPRTDTQYF. The chain employs TRBV10-3 and TRBJ2-3; no firm D call. Deletions cut 3 bases from V and 1 base from J, with 11 bases between. The germline V gene has CDR1 ENHRY and CDR2 SYGVKD. This CDR3 spans 15 amino acids.

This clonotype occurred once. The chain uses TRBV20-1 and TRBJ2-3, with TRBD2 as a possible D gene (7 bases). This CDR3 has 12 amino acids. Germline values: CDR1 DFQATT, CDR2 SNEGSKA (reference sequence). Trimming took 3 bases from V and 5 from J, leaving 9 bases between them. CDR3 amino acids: CSARRGLDTQYF. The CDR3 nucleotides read TGCAGTGCTAGGCGGGGGCTAGATACGCAGTATTTT.

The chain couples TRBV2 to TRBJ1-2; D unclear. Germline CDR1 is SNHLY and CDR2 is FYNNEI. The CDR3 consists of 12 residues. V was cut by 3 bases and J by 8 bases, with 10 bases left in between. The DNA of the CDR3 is TGTGCCAGCAGTGAGGCCCGGTGGGGCTACACCTTC. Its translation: CASSEARWGYTF.

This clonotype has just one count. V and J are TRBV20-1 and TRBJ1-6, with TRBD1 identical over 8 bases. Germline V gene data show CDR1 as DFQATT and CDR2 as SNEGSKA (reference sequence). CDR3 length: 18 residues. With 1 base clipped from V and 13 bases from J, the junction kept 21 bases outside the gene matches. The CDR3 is CSARGRQGAGDSRGPLHF. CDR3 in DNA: TGCAGTGCTAGAGGGAGGCAGGGGGCCGGAGATTCCCGGGGGCCCCTCCACTTT.

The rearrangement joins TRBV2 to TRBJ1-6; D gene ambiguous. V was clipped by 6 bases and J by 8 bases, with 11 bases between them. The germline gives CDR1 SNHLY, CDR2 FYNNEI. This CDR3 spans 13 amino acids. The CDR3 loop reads CASSEGQDSPLHF. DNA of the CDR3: TGTGCCAGCAGCGAGGGCCAGGATTCACCCCTCCACTTT.

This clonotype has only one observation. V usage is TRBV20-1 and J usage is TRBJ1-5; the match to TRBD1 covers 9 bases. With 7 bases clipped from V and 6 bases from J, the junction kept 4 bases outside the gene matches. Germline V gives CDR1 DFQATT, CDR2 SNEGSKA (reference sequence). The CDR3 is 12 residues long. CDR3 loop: CSVGTGTQPQHF. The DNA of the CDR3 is TGCAGTGTTGGGACAGGGACTCAGCCCCAGCATTTT.

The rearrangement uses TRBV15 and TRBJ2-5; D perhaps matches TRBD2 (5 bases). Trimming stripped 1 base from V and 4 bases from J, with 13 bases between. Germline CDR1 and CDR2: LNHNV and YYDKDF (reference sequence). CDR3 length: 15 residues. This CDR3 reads CATSRVSGMPETQYF. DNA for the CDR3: TGTGCCACCAGCAGAGTATCGGGGATGCCAGAGACCCAGTACTTC.

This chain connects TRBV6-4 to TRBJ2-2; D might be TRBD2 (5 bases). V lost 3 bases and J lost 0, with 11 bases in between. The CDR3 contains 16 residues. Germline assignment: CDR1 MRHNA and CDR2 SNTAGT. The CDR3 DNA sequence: TGTGCCAGCAGTGATTCTCCCGGGGCGAACACCGGGGAGCTGTTTTTT. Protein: CASSDSPGANTGELFF.

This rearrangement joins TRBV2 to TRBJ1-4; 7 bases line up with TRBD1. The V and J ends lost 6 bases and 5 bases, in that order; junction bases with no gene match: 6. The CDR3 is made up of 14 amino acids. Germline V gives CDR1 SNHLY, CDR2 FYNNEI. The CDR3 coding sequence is TGTGCCAGCAGCTACAGGGGAATGAATGAAAAACTGTTTTTT. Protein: CASSYRGMNEKLFF.

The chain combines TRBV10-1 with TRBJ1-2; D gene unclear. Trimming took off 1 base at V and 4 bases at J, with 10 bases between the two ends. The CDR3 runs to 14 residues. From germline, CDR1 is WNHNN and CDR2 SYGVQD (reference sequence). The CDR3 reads CASSEWRVTYGYTF. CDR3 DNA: TGCGCCAGCAGTGAGTGGAGGGTGACCTATGGCTACACCTTC.

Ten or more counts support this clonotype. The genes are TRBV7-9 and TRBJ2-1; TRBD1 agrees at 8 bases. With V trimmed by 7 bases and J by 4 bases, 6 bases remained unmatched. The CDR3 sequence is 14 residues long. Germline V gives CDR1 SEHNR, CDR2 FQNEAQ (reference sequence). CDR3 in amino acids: CASTMGTGYNEQFF. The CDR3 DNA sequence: TGTGCCAGCACCATGGGGACAGGATACAATGAGCAGTTCTTC.

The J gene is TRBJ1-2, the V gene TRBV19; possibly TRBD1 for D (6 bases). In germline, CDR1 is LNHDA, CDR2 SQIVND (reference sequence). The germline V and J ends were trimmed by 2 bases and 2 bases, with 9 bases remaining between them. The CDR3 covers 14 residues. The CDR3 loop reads CASSITGQNYGYTF. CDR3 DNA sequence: TGTGCCAGTAGTATAACAGGGCAAAACTATGGCTACACCTTC.